The T cell receptor beta chain under discussion was sequenced for a study of a mutant IDH1 vaccine in newly diagnosed glioma. Study-level information: Before enrollment, patients got radiotherapy alone, temozolomide alone, or mostly the combination. Scheduled at week 35, visit V12 preceded visit V13, held at week 47.

Per germline, CDR1 SGHRS and CDR2 YFSETQ. V lost 4 bases and J 3 bases, leaving 20 bases between the germline ends. This CDR3 is 16 amino acids long. Produced via immunoSEQ multiplex PCR; TCRdb's table is partial and in-frame only. The sample includes under 40,000 clones, around 80% of them seen just once. The time point denotes: week 35, safety follow-up. Alongside topical imiquimod, each dose of vaccine comprised 300 ug of mutant IDH1 20-mer peptide. The donors' diagnosis was new WHO grade 3 or 4 astrocytoma that was IDH1-mutant and ATRX-lost. Notes on this clone: The antigen is not known.

This sample comprised PBMCs, obtained from a glioma patient whose treatment included an IDH1 peptide vaccine. V and J are TRBV5-1 and TRBJ2-7; no reliable D call. The TCR comes from a woman in her 40s with glioma. CDR3 protein: CASSAYRLGGFYEQYF. CDR3 sequence (DNA): TGCGCCAGCAGCGCCTACCGACTGGGTGGATTCTACGAGCAGTACTTC.